This TCR beta chain was identified during a study of cytotoxic CD8 clonotypes in ibrutinib-treated CLL. From cryopreserved PBMCs came 1.5 to 2.5 micrograms of genomic DNA used for TCR beta libraries. Repertoires were generated with immunoSEQ multiplex PCR, while TCRdb's copy carries only in-frame clones and drops some. This sample has tens of thousands of clones; 86% occur once, and the top ten carry around 5%. The V end lost 3 bases, the J end lost 2 bases, and 14 bases lay between the germline ends. CDR3 length: 15 amino acids. Germline CDR1 and CDR2: WNHNN and SYGVQD (reference sequence). The rearrangement links TRBV10-1 to TRBJ2-7, with D perhaps being TRBD1 or TRBD2 (5 bases each). This sample comprised PBMCs, obtained before ibrutinib treatment. This receptor was obtained from a human donor with chronic lymphocytic leukemia. DNA for the CDR3: TGCGCCAGCAGTGAACCCGGGACCTTACCCTACGAGCAGTACTTC. This codes for CASSEPGTLPYEQYF.